This T cell receptor beta chain was retrieved from a study of T cell changes during pregnancy in multiple sclerosis. Germline lookup yields CDR1 MDHEN and CDR2 SYDVKM. The CDR3 spans 15 residues. V was pared by 0 bases and J by 3 bases, with 9 bases between. Measured with immunoSEQ multiplex PCR; TCRdb has only the in-frame clones, and not every one. The data contain some 5,300 clones, 81% of them singletons. The sequence was obtained from a female donor in good health, enrolled as a control in a pregnancy study. The chain uses TRBV28 and TRBJ1-5; weak D call: TRBD1 (6 bases). The sequenced sample was CD8+ T cells from peripheral blood mononuclear cells, obtained in the second trimester of pregnancy. Here the CDR3 DNA reads TGTGCCAGCAGTTTATGGGGGGCCCTCAATCAGCCCCAGCATTTT. Translating gives CASSLWGALNQPQHF.